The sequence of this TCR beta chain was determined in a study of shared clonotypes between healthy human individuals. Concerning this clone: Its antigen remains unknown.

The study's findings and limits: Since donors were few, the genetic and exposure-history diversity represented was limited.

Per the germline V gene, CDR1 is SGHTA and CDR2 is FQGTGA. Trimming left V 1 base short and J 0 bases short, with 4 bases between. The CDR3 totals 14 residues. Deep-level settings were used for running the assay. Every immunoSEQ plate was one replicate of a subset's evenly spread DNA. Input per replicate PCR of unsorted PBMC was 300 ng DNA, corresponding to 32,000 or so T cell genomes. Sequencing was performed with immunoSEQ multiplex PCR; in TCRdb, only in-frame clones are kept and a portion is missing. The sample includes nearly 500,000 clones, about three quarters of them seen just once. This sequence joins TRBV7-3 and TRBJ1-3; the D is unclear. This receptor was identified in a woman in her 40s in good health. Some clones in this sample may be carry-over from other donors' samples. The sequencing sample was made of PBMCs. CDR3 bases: TGTGCCAGCAGCTTAATTGGCTCTGGAAACACCATATATTTT. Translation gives CASSLIGSGNTIYF.